Below are 22 T cell receptor beta chains sequenced from a single sample in a study of identical twins. TCRdb called the 5' RACE reads again in MiXCR, with one record for every CDR3 protein. The sample lists under 350,000 distinct CDR3 sequences, roughly 9.8% occurring once. This sample also appeared in a second study, on yellow fever vaccine responses in identical twins.

The sequenced sample consisted of CD8+ T cells sorted from blood. The receptors derive from a woman aged 18-30 years in good health.

This clonotype has only a few counts. This chain connects TRBV6-5 to TRBJ2-7, with 7 bases that match TRBD1. J was trimmed by 0 bases and V by 0 bases; bases with no gene match: 5. Germline V lookup: CDR1 MNHEY, CDR2 SVGAGI. The CDR3 runs to 16 residues. The CDR3 coding sequence is TGTGCCAGCAGTTACTCGGGACAGTCCAGCTCCTACGAGCAGTACTTC. This encodes CASSYSGQSSSYEQYF.

The chain carries TRBV20-1 and TRBJ2-3; 10 nucleotides agree with TRBD2. Germline CDR1 reads DFQATT; CDR2 reads SNEGSKA (reference sequence). After removal of 0 bases from V and 4 bases from J, the junction contained 7 bases not matched to a gene. The CDR3 runs 16 residues. CDR3 loop: CSARDMSGGDSDTQYF. For the CDR3, the DNA is TGCAGTGCTAGAGATATGAGCGGGGGGGATTCAGATACGCAGTATTTT.

V and J are TRBV4-1 and TRBJ2-5, with 9 bases lining up with TRBD1. The CDR3 runs to 18 residues. With 1 base clipped from V and 5 bases from J, the junction kept 14 bases outside the gene matches. CDR1 and CDR2 from the germline V gene are MGHRA and YSYEKL. This CDR3 is CASSQADAGQGRGETQYF. The DNA of the CDR3 is TGCGCCAGCAGCCAAGCTGATGCGGGACAGGGACGGGGGGAGACCCAGTACTTC.

This clonotype was observed a few times. The CDR3 coding sequence is TGCAGTGCTAGAGGTCGAACCGAGCGGGAGGCTATCAGCTCCTACAATGAGCAGTTCTTC. The encoded protein is CSARGRTEREAISSYNEQFF. V gene TRBV20-1 combines with J gene TRBJ2-1; 9 bases map to TRBD2. Germline trimming cut 1 base from V and 0 bases from J; bases unmatched to any gene: 16. CDR3 length equals 20 residues. The germline gives CDR1 DFQATT, CDR2 SNEGSKA (reference sequence).

The table lists this clonotype with many counts. The chain carries TRBV4-1 and TRBJ2-7; D is ambiguous. The CDR3 extends over 14 amino acids. Deletions cut 4 bases from V and 4 bases from J, with 14 bases between. Per germline, CDR1 MGHRA and CDR2 YSYEKL. CDR3 region: CASSRDVLEYEQYF. The CDR3 DNA follows: TGCGCCAGCAGCCGAGACGTCTTGGAGTACGAGCAGTACTTC.

This sequence joins TRBV16 and TRBJ1-4; D remains ambiguous. Trimming stripped 0 bases from V and 0 bases from J, with 2 bases between. From germline, CDR1 is KGHSY and CDR2 FQNENV. The CDR3 loop spans 14 amino acids. Written as DNA, the CDR3 is TGTGCCAGCAGCCAATCTACAACTAATGAAAAACTGTTTTTT. Amino acid sequence: CASSQSTTNEKLFF.

This clonotype has a count of ten or more. CDR3 loop: CASSLAFLAGPENTGELFF. CDR3 coding DNA: TGTGCCAGCAGCTTAGCGTTCCTAGCGGGACCGGAGAACACCGGGGAGCTGTTTTTT. The chain combines TRBV7-8 with TRBJ2-2, with 9 bases that match TRBD2. V trimming: 0 bases; J trimming: 1 base; junction bases outside the gene matches: 9. Germline V lookup: CDR1 SGHVS, CDR2 FQNEAQ. The CDR3 consists of 19 residues.

The rearrangement joins TRBV30 to TRBJ2-1; 9 bases are a match to TRBD2. Germline V gene lookup returns CDR1 GTSNPN and CDR2 SVGIG (reference sequence). This CDR3 contains 16 residues. Unmatched junction bases numbered 11, after V lost 2 bases and J lost 6 bases. CDR3 nucleotide sequence: TGTGCCTGGAGTTCGGGATTAGCGGGAGAGGGCAATGAGCAGTTCTTC. This sequence encodes CAWSSGLAGEGNEQFF.

This clonotype was seen a handful of times. The rearrangement uses TRBV9 and TRBJ2-1; 7 bases line up with TRBD2. CDR3 length: 12 amino acids. The germline V gene has CDR1 SGDLS and CDR2 YYNGEE. The junction had 10 bases not matched to a gene; V was cut back by 4 bases and J by 15 bases. The CDR3 here is CASSTEGGIMFF. CDR3 bases: TGTGCCAGCAGCACAGAGGGAGGGATTATGTTCTTC.

This clonotype was observed many times. The genes are TRBV6-1 and TRBJ2-3; D unclear. V lost 4 bases and J lost 6, with 11 bases in between. The CDR3 contains 13 residues. Germline CDR1 reads MNHNS; CDR2 reads SASEGT. The DNA for the CDR3 is TGTGCCAGCAGTGGGCTTCTCTCGGATACGCAGTATTTT. Translated: CASSGLLSDTQYF.

The chain couples TRBV4-3 to TRBJ2-7; 8 bases line up with TRBD1. The trim removed 0 bases at V and 2 bases at J, leaving 6 bases unmatched. Germline V CDR1 and CDR2: LGHNA, YSLEER. The length of the CDR3 is 16 residues. The CDR3 sequence is CASSQETGAQPYEQYF. The CDR3 coding sequence is TGCGCCAGCAGCCAAGAGACAGGGGCCCAGCCCTACGAGCAGTACTTC.

This clonotype came up a few times. The chain has TRBV5-1 and TRBJ2-7; D is unresolved. This CDR3 contains 15 residues. With 2 bases removed from V and 6 bases from J, the gap between germline ends came to 18 bases. CDR1 SGHRS and CDR2 YFSETQ come from the germline V gene. CDR3 amino acids: CASSFEGAGIGEQYF. In DNA, the CDR3 is TGCGCCAGCAGCTTCGAAGGCGCAGGAATAGGCGAGCAGTACTTC.

This clonotype was picked up many times. The chain recombines TRBV29-1 with TRBJ2-1; 7 bases are shared with TRBD2. V lost 3 bases and J lost 2; bases outside the gene matches: 7. CDR1 SQVTM and CDR2 ANQGSEA come from the germline V gene. The CDR3 covers 15 residues. The CDR3 region is CSVEGGSLAYNEQFF. As DNA, the CDR3 is TGCAGCGTTGAGGGCGGGAGCTTAGCCTACAATGAGCAGTTCTTC.

This clonotype was picked up a small number of times. The rearrangement joins TRBV28 to TRBJ2-7; TRBD1 is a possible D gene (5 bases). CDR1 is MDHEN, CDR2 SYDVKM, per germline. The CDR3 sequence is 14 residues long. Trimming stripped 3 bases from V and 3 bases from J, with 12 bases between. The CDR3 sequence is CASSFDAQGYEQYF. The CDR3 region has the DNA TGTGCCAGCAGTTTTGACGCCCAGGGCTACGAGCAGTACTTC. The full variable domain, completed using reference TRBV28 and TRBJ2-7, is DVKVTQSSRYLVKRTGEKVFLECVQDMDHENMFWYRQDPGLGLRLIYFSYDVKMKEKGDIPEGYSVSREKKERFSLILESASTNQTSMYLCASSFDAQGYEQYFGPGTRLTVT.

The sample holds a few counts of this clonotype. The V and J genes are TRBV29-1 and TRBJ2-1; TRBD2 matches 8 bases. The J segment lost 8 bases and the V segment lost 3 bases, leaving 6 bases of the junction unmatched. The CDR3 extends over 13 amino acids. CDR1 is SQVTM and CDR2 is ANQGSEA in the germline V gene. The CDR3 nucleotides read TGCAGCGTTGATGTCGGGAGGGCCTATGAGCAGTTCTTC. Translating gives CSVDVGRAYEQFF.

This clonotype was counted ten times or more. The chain couples TRBV5-6 to TRBJ2-1, with a weak D call TRBD2 (5 bases). Looked up from germline, CDR1 is SGHDT and CDR2 is YYEEEE. V lost 0 bases and J lost 9, with 13 bases in between. This CDR3 spans 14 amino acids. CDR3 nucleotides: TGTGCCAGCAGCTTGGTGCTAGCCCCAAGTGAGCAGTTCTTC. Translation gives CASSLVLAPSEQFF.

The chain uses TRBV11-2 and TRBJ2-7, with 7 bases aligning to TRBD1. Germline values: CDR1 SGHAT, CDR2 FQNNGV. CDR3 length: 18 amino acids. Trimming at V came to 5 bases and at J to 2 bases, leaving 18 bases not matched to a gene. The CDR3 here is CASSTGVGGKHRPYEQYF. The CDR3 DNA is TGTGCCAGCAGCACAGGGGTAGGGGGCAAACATCGTCCCTACGAGCAGTACTTC.

This clonotype was recorded at least ten times. The chain combines TRBV12-3 or TRBV12-4 with TRBJ1-5; no clear D gene. Trimming pared 3 bases from V and 3 bases from J, leaving 9 bases between. The length of the CDR3 is 14 residues. The CDR3 DNA reads TGTGCCAGCAGTTTTCAGCAGTTCAATCAGCCCCAGCATTTT. Translating gives CASSFQQFNQPQHF.

This clonotype was counted between two and nine times. This chain uses TRBV3-1 with TRBJ2-1, with 13 bases matching TRBD2. Germline CDR1 reads LGHDT; CDR2 reads YNNKEL (reference sequence). The CDR3 loop spans 14 amino acids. V gave up 6 bases and J gave up 12 bases; unmatched junction bases: 8. CDR3 sequence reads: CASSTSGGAWGQFF. The CDR3 DNA reads TGTGCCAGCAGTACTAGCGGGGGGGCGTGGGGGCAGTTCTTC.

The gene calls are TRBV7-9 and TRBJ1-1; unclear D gene. The CDR3 is 14 residues long. The V and J ends lost 4 bases and 3 bases respectively, with 12 bases between them. The V gene's germline CDR1 is SEHNR and CDR2 FQNEAQ (reference sequence). In DNA, the CDR3 is TGTGCCAGCAGCTCAACTCACCGGGACACTGAAGCTTTCTTT. Its translation is CASSSTHRDTEAFF.

In its sample, this clonotype was seen a few times. The chain links TRBV12-5 to TRBJ2-1; 12 positions match TRBD1. Germline V lookup: CDR1 LGHNT, CDR2 FRNRAP. V gave up 2 bases and J gave up 7 bases; unmatched junction bases: 9. The CDR3 spans 17 residues. The CDR3 region has the DNA TGTGCTAGTGGTTTGCTAACCGGGACAGGGGGCCTGAATGAGCAGTTCTTC. Amino acids: CASGLLTGTGGLNEQFF.

This clonotype was counted only a few times. The chain employs TRBV25-1 and TRBJ2-1; the match to TRBD1 covers 7 bases. The CDR3 loop spans 14 amino acids. CDR1 is MGHDK and CDR2 is SYGVNS in the germline V gene. The V gene end was trimmed by 8 bases and the J gene end by 2 bases; junction bases not matched to a gene: 6. The CDR3: CASGTARAYNEQFF. CDR3 nucleotides: TGTGCCAGCGGGACAGCCAGGGCCTACAATGAGCAGTTCTTC.